This TCR beta chain was profiled in a study of T cells after yellow fever vaccination. The ends were cut back, 10 bases at V and 0 bases at J, with 21 bases in the middle. This CDR3 has 16 amino acids. CDR1 and CDR2 from the germline V gene are ENHRY and SYGVKD. Universal primer sites and UMIs were introduced during 5'RACE template-switching synthesis of TCR cDNA. TCRdb re-analysed the 5' RACE reads in MiXCR, keeping a single row per CDR3 protein. The sample has 400,000 or so distinct CDR3 sequences; over 15% are singletons. The chain uses TRBV10-3 and TRBJ1-2; TRBD1 might be the D (6 bases). The TCR sequence derives from a man aged 18 to 30 who received the YFV17D yellow fever vaccine. Sequencing used PBMCs, obtained before the yellow fever booster vaccination. The CDR3 sequence: CATQSTGTTANYGYTF. The CDR3 DNA is TGTGCCACTCAATCTACCGGGACAACAGCTAACTATGGCTACACCTTC.